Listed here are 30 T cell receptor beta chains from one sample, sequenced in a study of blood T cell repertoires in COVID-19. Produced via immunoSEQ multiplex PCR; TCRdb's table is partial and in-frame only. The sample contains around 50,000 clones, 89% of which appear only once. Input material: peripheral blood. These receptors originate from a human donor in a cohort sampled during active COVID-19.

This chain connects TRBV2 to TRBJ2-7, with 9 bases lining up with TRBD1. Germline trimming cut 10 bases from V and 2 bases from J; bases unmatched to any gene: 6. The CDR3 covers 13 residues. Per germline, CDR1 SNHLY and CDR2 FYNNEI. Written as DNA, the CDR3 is TGTGCCAACGGCCGGGACAGGGCCTACGAGCAGTACTTC. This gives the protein CANGRDRAYEQYF.

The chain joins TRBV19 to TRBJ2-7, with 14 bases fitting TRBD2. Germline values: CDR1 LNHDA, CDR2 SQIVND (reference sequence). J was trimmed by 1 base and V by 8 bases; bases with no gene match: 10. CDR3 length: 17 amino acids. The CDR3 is CASSGIRLAGGSYEQYF. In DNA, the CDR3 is TGTGCCAGTTCGGGAATTAGACTAGCGGGAGGGTCCTACGAGCAGTACTTC.

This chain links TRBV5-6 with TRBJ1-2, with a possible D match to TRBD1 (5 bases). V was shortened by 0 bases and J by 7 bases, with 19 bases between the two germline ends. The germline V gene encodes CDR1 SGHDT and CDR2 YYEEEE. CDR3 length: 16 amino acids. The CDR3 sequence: CASSLAIDAGFSGYTF. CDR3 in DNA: TGTGCCAGCAGCTTGGCCATCGACGCAGGGTTCAGTGGCTACACCTTC.

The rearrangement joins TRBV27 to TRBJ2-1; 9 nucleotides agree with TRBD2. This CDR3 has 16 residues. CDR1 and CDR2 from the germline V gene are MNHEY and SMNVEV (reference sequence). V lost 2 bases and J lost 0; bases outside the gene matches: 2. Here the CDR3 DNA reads TGTGCCAGCAGTTTACTAGCGGGGAGCTCCTACAATGAGCAGTTCTTC. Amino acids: CASSLLAGSSYNEQFF.

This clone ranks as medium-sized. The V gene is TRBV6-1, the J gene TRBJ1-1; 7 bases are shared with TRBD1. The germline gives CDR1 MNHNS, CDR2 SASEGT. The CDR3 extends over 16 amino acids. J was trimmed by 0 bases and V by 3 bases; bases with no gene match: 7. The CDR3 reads CASSDAGQLLNTEAFF. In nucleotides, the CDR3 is TGTGCCAGCAGTGACGCGGGACAGCTCCTGAACACTGAAGCTTTCTTT.

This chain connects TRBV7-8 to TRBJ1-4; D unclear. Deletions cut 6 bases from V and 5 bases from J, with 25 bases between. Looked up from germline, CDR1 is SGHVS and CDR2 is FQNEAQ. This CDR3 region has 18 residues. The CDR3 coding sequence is TGTGCCAGCAGTCTTACCGCCGGTTATCGGGGTCGAAATGAAAAACTGTTTTTT. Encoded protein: CASSLTAGYRGRNEKLFF.

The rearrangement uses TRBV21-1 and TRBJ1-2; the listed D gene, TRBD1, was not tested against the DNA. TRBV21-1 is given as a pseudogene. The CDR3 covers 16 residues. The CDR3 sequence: CASSQDNRDLNYGYTF. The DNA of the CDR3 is TGTGCCAGCAGCCAAGACAACAGGGACCTAAACTATGGCTACACCTTC.

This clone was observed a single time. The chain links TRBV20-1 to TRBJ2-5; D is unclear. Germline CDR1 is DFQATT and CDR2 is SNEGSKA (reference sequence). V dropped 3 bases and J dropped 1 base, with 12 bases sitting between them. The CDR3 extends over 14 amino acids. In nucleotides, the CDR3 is TGCAGTGCTAGTGGGCACCTCTCCCAAGAGACCCAGTACTTC. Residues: CSASGHLSQETQYF.

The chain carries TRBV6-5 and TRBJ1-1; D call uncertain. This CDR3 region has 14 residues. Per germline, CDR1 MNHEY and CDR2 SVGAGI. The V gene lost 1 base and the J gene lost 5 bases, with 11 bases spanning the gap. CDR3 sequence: CASSYYSEGTEAFF. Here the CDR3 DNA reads TGTGCCAGCAGTTACTACAGCGAGGGTACTGAAGCTTTCTTT.

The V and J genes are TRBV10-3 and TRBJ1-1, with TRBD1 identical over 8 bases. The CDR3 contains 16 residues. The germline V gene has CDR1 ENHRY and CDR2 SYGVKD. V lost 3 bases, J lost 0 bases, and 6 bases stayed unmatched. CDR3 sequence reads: CAISEGQGFMNTEAFF. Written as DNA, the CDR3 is TGTGCCATCAGTGAAGGACAGGGTTTCATGAACACTGAAGCTTTCTTT.

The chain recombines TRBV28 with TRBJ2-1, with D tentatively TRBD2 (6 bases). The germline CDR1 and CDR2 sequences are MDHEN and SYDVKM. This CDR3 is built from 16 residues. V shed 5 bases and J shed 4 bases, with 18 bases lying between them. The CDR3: CASSPAGTGVYNEQFF. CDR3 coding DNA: TGTGCCAGCAGTCCCGCGGGGACGGGCGTATACAATGAGCAGTTCTTC. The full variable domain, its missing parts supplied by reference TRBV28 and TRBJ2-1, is DVKVTQSSRYLVKRTGEKVFLECVQDMDHENMFWYRQDPGLGLRLIYFSYDVKMKEKGDIPEGYSVSREKKERFSLILESASTNQTSMYLCASSPAGTGVYNEQFFGPGTRLTVL.

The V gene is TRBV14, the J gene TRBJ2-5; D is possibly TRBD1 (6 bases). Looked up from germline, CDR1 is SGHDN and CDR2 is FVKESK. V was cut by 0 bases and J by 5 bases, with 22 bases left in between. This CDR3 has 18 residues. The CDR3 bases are TGTGCCAGCAGCCAAGATTTTTGCAGGGGATGCCCTTTGGAGACCCAGTACTTC. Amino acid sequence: CASSQDFCRGCPLETQYF.

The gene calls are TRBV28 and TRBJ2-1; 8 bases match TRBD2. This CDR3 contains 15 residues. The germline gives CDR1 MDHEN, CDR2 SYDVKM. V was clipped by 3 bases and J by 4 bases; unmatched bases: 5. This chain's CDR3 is CASSFGRVAYNEQFF. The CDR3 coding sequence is TGTGCCAGCAGTTTCGGGAGGGTAGCGTACAATGAGCAGTTCTTC.

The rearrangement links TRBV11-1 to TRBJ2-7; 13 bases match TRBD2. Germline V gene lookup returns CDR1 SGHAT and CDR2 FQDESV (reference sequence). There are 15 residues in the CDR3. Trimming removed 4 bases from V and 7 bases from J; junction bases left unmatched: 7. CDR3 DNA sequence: TGTGCCAGCAGCTCACTAGCGGGGGGGCCGAGGGAGCAGTACTTC. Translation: CASSSLAGGPREQYF.

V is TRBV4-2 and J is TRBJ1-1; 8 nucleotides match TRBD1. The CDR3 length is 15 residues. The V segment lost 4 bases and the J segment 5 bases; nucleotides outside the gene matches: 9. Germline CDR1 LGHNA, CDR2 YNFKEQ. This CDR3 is CASSRPDRVGTEAFF. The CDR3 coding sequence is TGTGCCAGCAGCCGCCCGGACAGGGTGGGGACTGAAGCTTTCTTT.

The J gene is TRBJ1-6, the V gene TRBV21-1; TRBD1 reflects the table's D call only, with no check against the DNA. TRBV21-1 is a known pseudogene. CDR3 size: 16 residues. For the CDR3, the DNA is TGTGCCAGCAGCAAACAGGGGGACAGTCCTAATTCACCCCTCCACTTT. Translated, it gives CASSKQGDSPNSPLHF.

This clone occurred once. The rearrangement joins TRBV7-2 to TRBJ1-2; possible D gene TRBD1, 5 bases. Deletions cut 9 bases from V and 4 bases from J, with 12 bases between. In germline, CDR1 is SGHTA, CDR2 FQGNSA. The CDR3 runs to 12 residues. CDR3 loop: CASRQTTYGYTF. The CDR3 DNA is TGTGCCAGTAGACAGACAACCTATGGCTACACCTTC.

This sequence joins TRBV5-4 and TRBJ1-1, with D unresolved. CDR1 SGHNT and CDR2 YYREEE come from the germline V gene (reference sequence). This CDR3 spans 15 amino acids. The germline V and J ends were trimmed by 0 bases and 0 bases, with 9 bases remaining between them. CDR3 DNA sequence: TGTGCCAGCAGCTTGGCGGGGATCTTGAACACTGAAGCTTTCTTT. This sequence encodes CASSLAGILNTEAFF.

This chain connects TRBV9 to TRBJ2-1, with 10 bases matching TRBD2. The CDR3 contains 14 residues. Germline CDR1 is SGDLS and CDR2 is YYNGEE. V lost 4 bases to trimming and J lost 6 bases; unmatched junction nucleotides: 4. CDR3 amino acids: CASSSSGGPNEQFF. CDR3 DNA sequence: TGTGCCAGCAGCTCTAGCGGGGGTCCCAATGAGCAGTTCTTC.

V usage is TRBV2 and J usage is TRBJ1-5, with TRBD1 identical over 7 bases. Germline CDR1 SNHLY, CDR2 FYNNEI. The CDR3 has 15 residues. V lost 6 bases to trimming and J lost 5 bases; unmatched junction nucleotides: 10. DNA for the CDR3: TGTGCCAGCAGGGGAACAGGGGTAAGGGATCAGCCCCAGCATTTT. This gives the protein CASRGTGVRDQPQHF.

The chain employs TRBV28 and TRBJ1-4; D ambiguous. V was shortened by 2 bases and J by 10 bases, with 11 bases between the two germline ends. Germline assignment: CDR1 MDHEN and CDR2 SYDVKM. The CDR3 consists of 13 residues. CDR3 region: CASSLNLRGKLFF. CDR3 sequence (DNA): TGTGCCAGCAGTTTAAACCTTCGCGGAAAACTGTTTTTT.

As DNA, the CDR3 is TGTGCCAGCTCACCACCGCTACTCATGAACACTGAAGCTTTCTTT. As protein: CASSPPLLMNTEAFF. The chain carries TRBV18 and TRBJ1-1; D is undetermined. The V end lost 0 bases, the J end lost 0 bases, and 8 bases lay between the germline ends. CDR3 length equals 15 residues. Germline V gene lookup returns CDR1 KGHSH and CDR2 LQKENI.

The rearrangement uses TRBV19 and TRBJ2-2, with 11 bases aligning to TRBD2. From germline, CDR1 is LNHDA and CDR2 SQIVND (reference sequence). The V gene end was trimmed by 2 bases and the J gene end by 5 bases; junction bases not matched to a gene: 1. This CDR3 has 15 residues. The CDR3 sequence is CASSILAGGTGELFF. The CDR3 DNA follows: TGTGCCAGTAGTATACTAGCGGGGGGAACCGGGGAGCTGTTTTTT.

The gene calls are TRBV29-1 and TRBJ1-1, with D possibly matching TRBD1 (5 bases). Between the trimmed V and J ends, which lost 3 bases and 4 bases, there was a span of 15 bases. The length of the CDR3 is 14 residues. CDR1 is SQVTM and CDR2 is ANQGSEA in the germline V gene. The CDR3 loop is CSVEGPGYSTEAFF. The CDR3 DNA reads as TGCAGCGTTGAGGGGCCAGGGTACAGCACTGAAGCTTTCTTT.

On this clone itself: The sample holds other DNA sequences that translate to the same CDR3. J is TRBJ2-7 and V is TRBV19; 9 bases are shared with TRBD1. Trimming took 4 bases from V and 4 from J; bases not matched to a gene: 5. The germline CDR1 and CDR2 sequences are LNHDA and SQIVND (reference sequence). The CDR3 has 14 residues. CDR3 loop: CASSTRQGGYEQYF. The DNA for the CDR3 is TGTGCCAGTAGTACACGACAGGGGGGATACGAGCAGTACTTC.

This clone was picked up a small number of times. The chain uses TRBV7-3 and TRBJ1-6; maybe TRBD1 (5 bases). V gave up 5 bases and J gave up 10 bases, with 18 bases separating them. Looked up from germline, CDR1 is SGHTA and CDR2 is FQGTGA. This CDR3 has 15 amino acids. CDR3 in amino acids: CASSRSAGVGSPLHF. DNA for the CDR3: TGTGCCAGCAGCCGGTCGGCGGGGGTCGGCTCACCCCTCCACTTT.

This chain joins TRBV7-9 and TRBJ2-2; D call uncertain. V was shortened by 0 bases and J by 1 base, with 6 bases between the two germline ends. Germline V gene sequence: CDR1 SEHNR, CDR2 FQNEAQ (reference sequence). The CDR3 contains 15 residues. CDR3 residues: CASSLARLNTGELFF. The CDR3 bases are TGTGCCAGCAGCTTAGCGAGGCTGAACACCGGGGAGCTGTTTTTT.

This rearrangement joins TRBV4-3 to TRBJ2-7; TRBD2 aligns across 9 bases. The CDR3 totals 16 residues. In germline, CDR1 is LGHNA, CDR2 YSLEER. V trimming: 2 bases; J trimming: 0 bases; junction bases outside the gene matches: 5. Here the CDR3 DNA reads TGCGCCAGCAGCCAAACAACTAGCGGGTACTCCTACGAGCAGTACTTC. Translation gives CASSQTTSGYSYEQYF.

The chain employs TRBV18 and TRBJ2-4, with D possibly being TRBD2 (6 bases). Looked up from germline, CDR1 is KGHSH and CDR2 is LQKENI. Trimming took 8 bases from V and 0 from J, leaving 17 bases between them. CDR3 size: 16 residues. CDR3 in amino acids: CASPKRGYQAKNIQYF. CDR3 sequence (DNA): TGTGCCAGCCCTAAACGGGGGTACCAAGCCAAAAACATTCAGTACTTC.

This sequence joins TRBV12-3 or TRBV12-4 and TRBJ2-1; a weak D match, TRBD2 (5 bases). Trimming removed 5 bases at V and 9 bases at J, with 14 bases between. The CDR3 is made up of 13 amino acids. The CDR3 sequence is CASSPSISFEQFF. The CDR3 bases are TGTGCCAGCAGTCCTAGCATAAGTTTTGAGCAGTTCTTC.